Listed below are T cell receptor beta chains from one sample, sequenced in a study of vaccination effects on CD4 cells after COVID-19. The antigens for these receptors are not known. Produced via immunoSEQ multiplex PCR; TCRdb's table is partial and in-frame only. The table lists 35,000 to 40,000 clones, 60% to 80% of them singletons. Source: CD4+ T cells from PBMCs cultured with HCoV-OC43 spike peptides, taken before COVID-19 vaccination. Receptors were obtained from a human donor who received a COVID-19 vaccine. CDR3s include the opening cysteine and the closing phenylalanine or tryptophan. D genes are given only for firm matches. A clone size is listed for some rows: how often the clone was seen (once, few, many), or a class if it is expanded.

size	V	length	D	J	DNA	CDR3
.	TRBV19	14	.	TRBJ2-1	TGTGCCAGTAGTCCCCGCGTAATCGACAATGAGCAGTTCTTC	CASSPRVIDNEQFF
.	TRBV7-9	15	.	TRBJ1-1	TGTGCCAGCAAGAGACCCCAGGGGATGAACACTGAAGCTTTCTTT	CASKRPQGMNTEAFF
.	TRBV5-8	12	.	TRBJ2-5	TGTGCCAGTGGGAGGCATCAAGAGACCCAGTACTTC	CASGRHQETQYF
.	TRBV21-1	13	.	TRBJ2-7	TGTGCCAGCAGCAAGGCTAGCTCCTACGAGCAGTACTTC	CASSKASSYEQYF
few	TRBV5-4	14	TRBD1	TRBJ1-6	TGTGCCAGCAGCGACAGGGGGCGTAATTCACCCCTCCACTTT	CASSDRGRNSPLHF
.	TRBV29-1	12	.	TRBJ1-1	TGCAGCGTTGGACAGACGAACACTGAAGCTTTCTTT	CSVGQTNTEAFF
.	TRBV11-2	13	.	TRBJ2-3	TGTGCCAGCAGCTTAGGCTTGACAGATACGCAGTATTTT	CASSLGLTDTQYF
.	TRBV10-1	13	TRBD1	TRBJ1-2	TGCGCCAGCAGTGAACAGGGGAACTATGGCTACACCTTC	CASSEQGNYGYTF
few	TRBV2	18	TRBD2	TRBJ2-1	TGTGCCAGCAGTGTCCAGAGCGGGATCGACTACTACTACAATGAGCAGTTCTTC	CASSVQSGIDYYYNEQFF
.	TRBV24-1	16	.	TRBJ2-3	TGTGCCACCAGTGATTTGACAATGACTGGCACAGATACGCAGTATTTT	CATSDLTMTGTDTQYF
.	TRBV5-1	15	.	TRBJ2-7	TGCGCCAGCAGCGGGCGAGGTACAGTAACCTACGAGCAGTACTTC	CASSGRGTVTYEQYF
.	TRBV27	14	.	TRBJ1-2	TGTGCCAGCAGCCCTCAGCGCTCTAACTATGGCTACACCTTC	CASSPQRSNYGYTF
.	TRBV19	15	.	TRBJ1-1	TGTGCCAGTAGTCCGGGACAAGGATTAAACACTGAAGCTTTCTTT	CASSPGQGLNTEAFF
many	TRBV11-2	13	.	TRBJ2-7	TGTGCCAGCAGCGCGGACAGAGCGTACGAGCAGTACTTC	CASSADRAYEQYF
.	TRBV5-6	14	.	TRBJ2-5	TGTGCCAGCAGCTTGGGACGGGACCAAGAGACCCAGTACTTC	CASSLGRDQETQYF
.	TRBV7-2	15	TRBD1	TRBJ2-7	TGTGCCAGCAGCCAAACAGGGGGCTGGTCCTACGAGCAGTACTTC	CASSQTGGWSYEQYF
few	TRBV4-2	15	.	TRBJ2-7	TGTGCCAGCAGCCCTGACCTCAGTCGGGTTTACGAGCAGTACTTC	CASSPDLSRVYEQYF
.	TRBV5-1	14	.	TRBJ2-6	TGCGCCAGCAGCTTGGGGGATGGGGCCAACGTCCTGACTTTC	CASSLGDGANVLTF
.	TRBV19	13	TRBD1	TRBJ2-2	TGTGCCAGTAGGATCGACAGGGCCGGGGAGCTGTTTTTT	CASRIDRAGELFF
.	TRBV9	15	TRBD1	TRBJ1-4	TGTGCCAGCAGCATCCACAGGGGAGTTAATGAAAAACTGTTTTTT	CASSIHRGVNEKLFF